This T cell receptor beta chain was retrieved from a study of shared clonotypes between healthy human individuals. Across the study: A couple of female and three male donors aged 18 to 49 were enrolled. Three plates each covered CD4 naive and memory; CD8 naive two, CD8 memory one. Study-level findings and limits: A reduction in generation probabilities was seen for non-shared clonotypes relative to those shared by all four donors.

The protocol was immunoSEQ multiplex PCR, while the TCRdb copy is restricted to in-frame clones and leaves out a portion. Seen here are millions of clones, more than 80% observed once, and the top ten hold over 0.12%. Concerning this clone itself: Its antigen is still unknown. Distinct nucleotide sequences in the sample also encode this CDR3.

The CDR3 is 15 amino acids. The germline V gene has CDR1 MNHEY and CDR2 SVGAGI. J lost 2 bases, V lost 6 bases, and 5 bases had no gene match. Sequenced input: naive CD4+ T cells sorted from blood. This sample's subset: CD45RA+ positively selected. The chain has TRBV6-5 and TRBJ2-7; 12 bases fit TRBD2. This TCR came from a man younger than 35 in good health. The CDR3 DNA follows: TGTGCCAGCAGCCAACTAGCGGGAGGCCCCTACGAGCAGTACTTC. Translating gives CASSQLAGGPYEQYF.